These 17 T cell receptor beta chains share one sample of origin, sequenced in a study of blood T cell repertoires in COVID-19 (TCRdb year 2020). The library was made by the immunoSEQ multiplex PCR assay. Not all clones reach the TCRdb copy of this immuneACCESS table, which keeps in-frame sequences only. Checked studies attribute under half of the gap to unresolved V genes and leave the rest unexplained. The sample table records more than 80,000 clones; roughly 90% of these occur just once. Of the sample, approximately 1.6% falls within the top ten clones. The sequenced material came from peripheral blood. All receptors derive from a human donor with active COVID-19. The donor label of this sample is uncertain.

As DNA, the CDR3 is TGCGCCAGCAGCCCCCGGGCCGGGACAACATCCAGTGACACCGGGGAGCTGTTTTTT. Protein product: CASSPRAGTTSSDTGELFF. This chain joins TRBV5-1 and TRBJ2-2; tentative D call: TRBD1 (6 bases). The CDR3 is made up of 19 amino acids. The germline V and J ends were trimmed by 4 bases and 3 bases, with 25 bases remaining between them. CDR1 and CDR2 from the germline V gene are SGHRS and YFSETQ. Based on the CDR3 plus reference TRBV5-1 and TRBJ2-2, the full variable domain is KAGVTQTPRYLIKTRGQQVTLSCSPISGHRSVSWYQQTPGQGLQFLFEYFSETQRNKGNFPGRFSGRQFSNSRSEMNVSTLELGDSALYLCASSPRAGTTSSDTGELFFGEGSRLTVL.

This clone was seen a handful of times. V and J are TRBV29-1 and TRBJ1-4; D is unresolved. Trimming pared 4 bases from V and 3 bases from J, leaving 3 bases between. The CDR3 is 11 amino acids. CDR1 and CDR2 (germline): SQVTM, ANQGSEA. DNA for the CDR3: TGCAGCGTTGGAGCTAATGAAAAACTGTTTTTT. It translates to CSVGANEKLFF.

This chain uses TRBV7-6 with TRBJ1-6, with 9 bases identical to TRBD1. J was trimmed by 7 bases and V by 5 bases; bases with no gene match: 6. Per the germline V gene, CDR1 is SGHVS and CDR2 is FNYEAQ. The CDR3 is 15 residues long. CDR3 sequence reads: CASSPQGAPNSPLHF. The CDR3 DNA reads TGTGCCAGCAGCCCACAGGGGGCCCCAAATTCACCCCTCCACTTT. The complete variable domain, with remaining parts taken from reference TRBV7-6 and TRBJ1-6, reads GAGVSQSPRYKVTKRGQDVALRCDPISGHVSLYWYRQALGQGPEFLTYFNYEAQQDKSGLPNDRFSAERPEGSISTLTIQRTEQRDSAMYRCASSPQGAPNSPLHFGNGTRLTVT.

Comments on this clone: One end of the junction does not line up with germline, which may come from a read error. The genes are TRBV7-7 and TRBJ2-1; 8 positions match TRBD1. Germline values: CDR1 SSHAT, CDR2 FNYEAQ (reference sequence). This CDR3 comprises 18 residues. As DNA, the CDR3 is TGTGCTAGCAGCCTAATCCCTGACAGGGGTATTTCCTACAATGAGCAGTTCTTC. Protein sequence: CASSLIPDRGISYNEQFF.

J is TRBJ2-6 and V is TRBV27; D gene unclear. The germline CDR1 and CDR2 sequences are MNHEY and SMNVEV (reference sequence). V shed 3 bases and J shed 1 base, with 13 bases lying between them. The CDR3 has 17 amino acids. CDR3 amino acids: CASSFIFRGSGANVLTF. For the CDR3, the DNA is TGTGCCAGCAGTTTTATCTTTCGAGGATCTGGGGCCAACGTCCTGACTTTC.

This chain links TRBV6-5 with TRBJ1-1; possible D gene TRBD1, 5 bases. Trimming pared 7 bases from V and 1 base from J, leaving 10 bases between. The germline V gene encodes CDR1 MNHEY and CDR2 SVGAGI. CDR3 length: 13 amino acids. This CDR3 is CASKGLTNTEAFF. The CDR3 nucleotides read TGTGCCAGCAAGGGACTTACGAACACTGAAGCTTTCTTT.

The chain's CDR3 is CASSSRQNSGANVLTF. The CDR3 region has the DNA TGTGCCAGCAGCAGTAGACAAAACTCTGGGGCCAACGTCCTGACTTTC. The chain employs TRBV13 and TRBJ2-6; no reliable D call. Germline V gene sequence: CDR1 PRHDT, CDR2 FYEKMQ (reference sequence). The length of the CDR3 is 16 residues. V dropped 5 bases and J dropped 0 bases, with 11 bases sitting between them.

Here the CDR3 reads CASSRGDRANYGYTF. In DNA, the CDR3 is TGTGCCAGCAGCAGGGGGGACAGGGCTAACTATGGCTACACCTTC. The rearrangement uses TRBV9 and TRBJ1-2; TRBD1 aligns across 9 bases. The CDR3 is made up of 15 amino acids. V trimming: 4 bases; J trimming: 0 bases; junction bases outside the gene matches: 4. Germline V gene sequence: CDR1 SGDLS, CDR2 YYNGEE.

The rearrangement joins TRBV25-1 to TRBJ1-4, with 8 positions matching TRBD1. This CDR3 has 15 amino acids. Unmatched junction bases numbered 4, after V lost 4 bases and J lost 3 bases. Germline CDR1 MGHDK, CDR2 SYGVNS. The CDR3 sequence: CASSGATGANEKLFF. In DNA form, the CDR3 reads TGTGCCAGCAGTGGGGCGACAGGGGCTAATGAAAAACTGTTTTTT.

This chain links TRBV5-4 with TRBJ1-4; 7 bases are shared with TRBD1. CDR3 size: 13 residues. Unmatched junction bases numbered 4, after V lost 0 bases and J lost 11 bases. The germline V gene encodes CDR1 SGHNT and CDR2 YYREEE (reference sequence). The CDR3 loop is CASSLASQGKLFF. The DNA of the CDR3 is TGTGCCAGCAGCTTGGCCTCACAGGGGAAACTGTTTTTT.

The genes are TRBV6-4 and TRBJ1-2, with 7 bases identical to TRBD1. This CDR3 is 15 amino acids long. CDR1 and CDR2 from the germline V gene are MRHNA and SNTAGT. With 4 bases clipped from V and 5 bases from J, the junction kept 10 bases outside the gene matches. The CDR3 bases are TGTGCCAGCAGTGCCTCCGGGACAGCCACTTATGGCTACACCTTC. Translation gives CASSASGTATYGYTF.

V is TRBV7-3 and J is TRBJ2-3, with 9 bases identical to TRBD2. Germline values: CDR1 SGHTA, CDR2 FQGTGA. This CDR3 contains 14 residues. J was trimmed by 10 bases and V by 2 bases; bases with no gene match: 7. The CDR3 DNA is TGTGCCAGCAGCTTAGTGGGTAGCGGGGGATCGCAGTATTTT. Translating gives CASSLVGSGGSQYF.

The chain is built from TRBV2 and TRBJ2-6; TRBD2 might be the D (6 bases). The CDR3 is 15 residues long. CDR1 is SNHLY, CDR2 FYNNEI, per germline. Deletions cut 4 bases from V and 2 bases from J, with 9 bases between. DNA for the CDR3: TGTGCCAGCAGTGTCGGCGGGGCTGGGGCCAACGTCCTGACTTTC. Amino acids: CASSVGGAGANVLTF.

On this clone: The junction departs from germline at one end; a sequencing error may be responsible. The V call is TRBV28, the J call TRBJ2-1, with D unresolved. The CDR3 covers 14 residues. Germline V gene lookup returns CDR1 MDHEN and CDR2 SYDVKM. CDR3 in DNA: TGTGCCAGTAGTTTCCACGTAGTGAAGTATGAGCAGTTCTTC. It is translated as CASSFHVVKYEQFF.

The chain is built from TRBV7-6 and TRBJ2-3; 8 nucleotides line up with TRBD2. This CDR3 is 16 amino acids long. Germline V CDR1 and CDR2: SGHVS, FNYEAQ. The trim removed 1 base at V and 4 bases at J, leaving 7 bases unmatched. The CDR3 spells CASSLGAGGLADTQYF. The CDR3 nucleotides are TGTGCCAGCAGCTTAGGGGCGGGGGGTTTGGCAGATACGCAGTATTTT.

The table lists this clone with a few counts. The chain is built from TRBV24-1 and TRBJ2-1; unclear D gene. Germline V gene data show CDR1 as KGHDR and CDR2 as SFDVKD. The CDR3 runs 14 residues. The V end was cut by 3 bases, the J end by 4 bases, with 9 bases between. The CDR3 sequence is CATSDPRLYNEQFF. The CDR3 nucleotides are TGTGCCACCAGTGATCCTCGCCTATACAATGAGCAGTTCTTC.

The chain uses TRBV6-2 or TRBV6-3 and TRBJ1-2, with a weak D call TRBD1 (5 bases). Trimming left V 3 bases short and J 7 bases short, with 12 bases between. Germline V gives CDR1 MNHEY, CDR2 SVGEGT. This CDR3 comprises 13 residues. DNA of the CDR3: TGTGCCAGCAGTTATCGGCAGGGTGGTGGCTACACCTTC. Encoded protein: CASSYRQGGGYTF.